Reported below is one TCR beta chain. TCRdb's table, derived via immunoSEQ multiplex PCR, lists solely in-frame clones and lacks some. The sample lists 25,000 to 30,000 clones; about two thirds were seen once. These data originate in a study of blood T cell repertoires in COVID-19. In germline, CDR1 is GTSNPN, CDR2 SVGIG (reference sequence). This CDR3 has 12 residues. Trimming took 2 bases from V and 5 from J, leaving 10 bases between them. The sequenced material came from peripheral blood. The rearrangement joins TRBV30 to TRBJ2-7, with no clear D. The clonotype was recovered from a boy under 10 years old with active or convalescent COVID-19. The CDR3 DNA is TGTGCCTGGAGTCTAGGCAGAAACGAGCAGTACTTC. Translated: CAWSLGRNEQYF.